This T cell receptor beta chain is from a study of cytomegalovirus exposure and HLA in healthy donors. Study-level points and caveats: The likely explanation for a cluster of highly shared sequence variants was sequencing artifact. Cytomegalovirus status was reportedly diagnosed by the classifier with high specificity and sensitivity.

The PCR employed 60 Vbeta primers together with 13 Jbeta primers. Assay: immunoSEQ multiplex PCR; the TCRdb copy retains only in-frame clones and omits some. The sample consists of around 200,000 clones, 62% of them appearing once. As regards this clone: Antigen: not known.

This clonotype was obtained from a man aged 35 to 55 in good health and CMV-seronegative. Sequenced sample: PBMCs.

The CDR3 DNA follows: TGTGCCAGCAGCTTCCGACGGACAGGGGTATGGAACTATGGCTACACCTTC. This encodes CASSFRRTGVWNYGYTF. The chain combines TRBV5-4 with TRBJ1-2; 9 bases align to TRBD1. V dropped 2 bases and J dropped 2; count of bases not matched to a gene: 10. This CDR3 contains 17 residues. The germline V gene has CDR1 SGHNT and CDR2 YYREEE (reference sequence).